This passage covers 8 T cell receptor beta chains from one sample sequenced in a study of T cell responses to AZD1222 COVID-19 vaccine. Clones were sequenced by immunoSEQ multiplex PCR, and TCRdb holds only the in-frame ones, with some missing. The sample shows 130,000 to 150,000 clones, about 87% of them seen only once. Sample: peripheral blood, taken on day 0 of AZD1222 vaccination. The receptor set was obtained from an adult in good health.

This clone was seen just once. The genes are TRBV2 and TRBJ1-5, with D uncertain. The V end lost 5 bases, the J end lost 1 base, and 6 bases lay between the germline ends. CDR1 and CDR2 from the germline V gene are SNHLY and FYNNEI. There are 13 residues in the CDR3. Written as DNA, the CDR3 is TGTGCCAGCAGTCTAGTAAGCAATCAGCCCCAGCATTTT. Its translation is CASSLVSNQPQHF. The full variable domain, rest sourced from reference TRBV2 and TRBJ1-5, is EPEVTQTPSHQVTQMGQEVILRCVPISNHLYFYWYRQILGQKVEFLVSFYNNEISEKSEIFDDQFSVERPDGSNFTLKIRSTKLEDSAMYFCASSLVSNQPQHFGDGTRLSIL.

The chain uses TRBV5-4 and TRBJ1-5; maybe TRBD1 (5 bases). Germline assignment: CDR1 SGHNT and CDR2 YYREEE (reference sequence). The length of the CDR3 is 16 residues. The germline V and J ends were trimmed by 4 bases and 4 bases, with 18 bases remaining between them. CDR3: CASSRDPTAVNQPQHF. The CDR3 region has the DNA TGTGCCAGCAGCCGAGACCCGACAGCCGTAAATCAGCCCCAGCATTTT.

By its share, this clone is medium-sized. This rearrangement joins TRBV15 to TRBJ2-7, with D maybe TRBD2 (5 bases). The CDR3 has 17 residues. With 0 bases removed from V and 5 bases from J, the gap between germline ends came to 20 bases. The germline CDR1 and CDR2 sequences are LNHNV and YYDKDF (reference sequence). The CDR3 region is CATSRDGPEGPWDEQYF. Written as DNA, the CDR3 is TGTGCCACCAGCAGAGATGGCCCCGAGGGTCCTTGGGACGAGCAGTACTTC.

This clone appeared a single time. The chain couples TRBV2 to TRBJ2-7, with D perhaps TRBD1 (6 bases). This CDR3 spans 12 amino acids. Germline CDR1 is SNHLY and CDR2 is FYNNEI. V was trimmed by 10 bases and J by 0 bases, leaving 10 bases between them. CDR3 in amino acids: CAINRVSYEQYF. Written as DNA, the CDR3 is TGTGCCATCAACAGGGTCTCCTACGAGCAGTACTTC.

This clone has more than one count but fewer than ten. The chain carries TRBV3-1 (or the pseudogene TRBV3-2) and TRBJ1-1; no firm D call. Trimming cost V 6 bases and J 4 bases, with 15 bases left between them. Germline lookup yields CDR1 LGHDT and CDR2 YNNKEL (reference sequence). This CDR3 is built from 14 residues. Here the CDR3 reads CASSSMGRGTEAFF. CDR3 DNA sequence: TGTGCCAGCAGTTCGATGGGCCGGGGCACTGAAGCTTTCTTT.

The chain couples TRBV10-3 to TRBJ2-7; TRBD2 matches 12 bases. The CDR3 runs to 16 residues. V gave up 4 bases and J gave up 0 bases; unmatched junction bases: 4. CDR1 is ENHRY, CDR2 SYGVKD, per germline. The CDR3 spells CAISGKTSGSSYEQYF. As DNA, the CDR3 is TGTGCCATCAGTGGGAAGACTAGCGGGAGCTCCTACGAGCAGTACTTC.

The chain carries TRBV19 and TRBJ2-7; D is perhaps TRBD1 (8 bases). This CDR3 has 14 residues. Between the trimmed V and J ends, which lost 6 bases and 3 bases, there was a span of 15 bases. Germline-derived CDR1 and CDR2 are LNHDA and SQIVND (reference sequence). The CDR3 is CASSRGGTGYEQYF. Here the CDR3 DNA reads TGTGCCAGTAGCCGGGGAGGGACAGGCTACGAGCAGTACTTC.

The gene calls are TRBV5-1 and TRBJ1-4; a possible D gene is TRBD1 (5 bases). The V end was cut by 0 bases, the J end by 6 bases, with 12 bases between. CDR3 length equals 15 residues. The germline V gene encodes CDR1 SGHRS and CDR2 YFSETQ. CDR3 amino acids: CASSLGPGRDEKLFF. As DNA, the CDR3 is TGCGCCAGCAGCTTGGGGCCAGGGAGAGATGAAAAACTGTTTTTT.